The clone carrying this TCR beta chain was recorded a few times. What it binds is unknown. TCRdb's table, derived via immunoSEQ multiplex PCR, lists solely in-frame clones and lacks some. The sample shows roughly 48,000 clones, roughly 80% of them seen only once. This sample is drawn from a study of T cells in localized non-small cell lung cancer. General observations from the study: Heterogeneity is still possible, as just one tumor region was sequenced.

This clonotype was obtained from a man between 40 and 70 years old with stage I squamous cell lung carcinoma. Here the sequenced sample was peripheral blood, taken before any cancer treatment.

CDR3 DNA: TGTGCCAGTAGTATCCCCGGGCTTGCGCAGCCCCAGCATTTT. The encoded protein is CASSIPGLAQPQHF. The V call is TRBV19, the J call TRBJ1-5; D not resolved. The CDR3 runs 14 residues. Trimming removed 3 bases at V and 7 bases at J, with 13 bases between. Germline V CDR1 and CDR2: LNHDA, SQIVND (reference sequence).